This T cell receptor beta chain appears in the sequencing data of a study of blood T cell repertoires in COVID-19. Study background: The United States, Italy and Spain were the sources of the acute and convalescent COVID-19 samples.

Patients at the Seattle site were enrolled during active infection and followed longitudinally. Some clones are missing from TCRdb's copy, which holds only in-frame ones; the method was immunoSEQ multiplex PCR. The table includes some 310,000 clones, about 90% detected once. Germline lookup yields CDR1 SGHAT and CDR2 FQDESV (reference sequence). The CDR3 has 12 amino acids. With 5 bases clipped from V and 6 bases from J, the junction kept 3 bases outside the gene matches. The sample taken for sequencing was peripheral blood. This clonotype was sampled from a woman aged 40 to 50 with COVID-19, enrolled during active disease. The V and J genes are TRBV11-1 and TRBJ1-1; 7 positions match TRBD1. For the CDR3, the DNA is TGTGCCAGCAGCGGGGGGACAGCTGAAGCTTTCTTT. Protein: CASSGGTAEAFF.